The TCR beta chain described here comes from a study of naive and memory T cell subsets. Study-level points and caveats: Over 90% of naive TCR sequences appeared only once after error correction, unlike memory subsets.

The CDR3 covers 16 residues. J was trimmed by 5 bases and V by 3 bases; bases with no gene match: 7. Sequential positive selection took CD4 T cells first, then CD8 T cells. An equimolar mix of two oligonucleotides served as the beta constant-region primer for TRBC1 and TRBC2. TCRdb fed the UMI-ligation and nested PCR reads into MiXCR, producing one record per CDR3 protein. Of some 150,000 distinct CDR3 sequences in the sample, over 15% are singletons; the top ten hold roughly 0.14%. Concerning this clonotype itself: Its specificity is unknown.

The gene calls are TRBV12-3 or TRBV12-4 and TRBJ1-6, with 7 bases matching TRBD1. Material for sequencing was naive CD4+ T cells from blood. The source is a human donor in good health. CDR3 DNA: TGTGCCAGCAGTTTGTATGGGACAGTAGATAATTCACCCCTCCACTTT. Its translation is CASSLYGTVDNSPLHF.